What follows are 8 T cell receptor beta chains derived from one specimen sequenced in a study of early stage breast cancer tumors. The method was immunoSEQ multiplex PCR; TCRdb's version includes in-frame clones alone and lacks a portion of them. This table holds fewer than 30,000 clones, about 80% found once. Sequenced input: blood. These receptors originate from a person between 60 and 69 years old with breast cancer.

The V and J genes are TRBV5-1 and TRBJ1-3; 8 bases are a match to TRBD1. The CDR3 length is 14 residues. The junction had 2 bases not matched to a gene; V was cut back by 4 bases and J by 2 bases. Germline lookup yields CDR1 SGHRS and CDR2 YFSETQ. CDR3 sequence reads: CASSTGQAGNTIYF. The CDR3 bases are TGCGCCAGCAGCACGGGACAGGCTGGAAACACCATATATTTT.

This clone has just one count. This chain connects TRBV6-6 to TRBJ1-3; D is unclear. Germline-derived CDR1 and CDR2 are MNHNY and SVGAGI (reference sequence). The CDR3 consists of 16 residues. Trimming removed 1 base from V and 0 bases from J, with 10 bases in between. In nucleotides, the CDR3 is TGTGCCAGCAGTTACTTTACAGCCAACTCTGGAAACACCATATATTTT. Translating gives CASSYFTANSGNTIYF.

This rearrangement joins TRBV5-6 to TRBJ2-5; TRBD2 matches 8 bases. The germline gives CDR1 SGHDT, CDR2 YYEEEE. The CDR3 spans 15 residues. Trimming took 1 base from V and 7 from J; bases not matched to a gene: 9. The CDR3 region has the DNA TGTGCCAGCAGCTTGACTAGCGGTGGGGTAAGGACCCAGTACTTC. Amino acids: CASSLTSGGVRTQYF.

This clone turned up a few times. The chain's CDR3 is CASSYGTSGRAPQFF. DNA of the CDR3: TGTGCCAGCAGCTATGGGACTAGCGGGAGGGCCCCGCAGTTCTTC. The gene calls are TRBV11-3 and TRBJ2-1, with TRBD2 matching 16 bases. V trimming: 4 bases; J trimming: 12 bases; junction bases outside the gene matches: 6. There are 15 residues in the CDR3. The germline gives CDR1 SGHNT, CDR2 YENEEA.

The V and J genes are TRBV6-1 and TRBJ2-7; no reliable D call. The CDR3 sequence is 17 residues long. V gave up 0 bases and J gave up 6 bases, with 21 bases separating them. Germline V CDR1 and CDR2: MNHNS, SASEGT. The CDR3 sequence: CASSEALALTRVPEQYF. In DNA form, the CDR3 reads TGTGCCAGCAGTGAAGCGCTCGCTCTCACCCGAGTCCCCGAGCAGTACTTC.

This chain joins TRBV7-9 and TRBJ2-3, with 9 bases identical to TRBD1. J was trimmed by 4 bases and V by 4 bases; bases with no gene match: 6. Germline CDR1 is SEHNR and CDR2 is FQNEAQ (reference sequence). This CDR3 is 15 amino acids long. The CDR3 coding sequence is TGTGCCAGCAGCTCGGGGACAGGGTCAGCAGATACGCAGTATTTT. Protein product: CASSSGTGSADTQYF.

The chain joins TRBV6-1 to TRBJ2-5; TRBD1 agrees at 7 bases. J lost 4 bases, V lost 1 base, and 6 bases had no gene match. The CDR3 is 15 amino acids. Germline loops: CDR1 MNHNS, CDR2 SASEGT. The CDR3 region has the DNA TGTGCCAGCAGTGAAGTCGTAGGGGGCGGAGAGACCCAGTACTTC. Its translation is CASSEVVGGGETQYF.

This clone showed up just once. V is TRBV28 and J is TRBJ1-4; D remains ambiguous. V lost 4 bases and J lost 3, with 21 bases in between. The germline CDR1 and CDR2 sequences are MDHEN and SYDVKM. The CDR3 contains 18 residues. The CDR3 DNA reads TGTGCCAGCAGTTGGAGAGGGTCCCTAGCTAAAGCTAATGAAAAACTGTTTTTT. Protein product: CASSWRGSLAKANEKLFF.